The 12 T cell receptor beta chains presented below share a single source sample, sequenced in a study of T cell repertoires in cytomegalovirus infection. No antigen has been identified for these receptors. TCRdb reanalysed the reads using MiXCR and keeps one entry per CDR3 protein. This sample has about 920,000 distinct CDR3 sequences, with 31% found just once. Sequences were derived from cultured CD8+ T cells from PBMCs, sampled from culture after CMV antigen stimulation. The receptor set was obtained from a human donor in good health (CMV status not recorded). Some clones in this sample may be carry-over from other donors' samples.

At least ten counts were recorded for this clonotype. This rearrangement joins TRBV5-8 to TRBJ2-1; a possible D gene is TRBD1 (6 bases). Looked up from germline, CDR1 is SGHTS and CDR2 is YDEGEE. This CDR3 contains 16 residues. V was trimmed by 3 bases and J by 0 bases, leaving 13 bases between them. DNA of the CDR3: TGTGCCAGCAGCTGGGGGCTCAGGAGCTCCTACAATGAGCAGTTCTTC. Its translation is CASSWGLRSSYNEQFF.

This clonotype was found many times. The chain has TRBV6-1 and TRBJ2-1; D unresolved. Trimming pared 8 bases from V and 4 bases from J, leaving 15 bases between. The germline V gene encodes CDR1 MNHNS and CDR2 SASEGT. The CDR3 has 14 amino acids. The CDR3 spells CASLDRLSYNEQFF. CDR3 DNA sequence: TGTGCCAGCCTTGACCGGCTCTCATACAATGAGCAGTTCTTC.

In DNA form, the CDR3 reads TGCGCCAGCAGCCAAGGGGCACAGGGAACCAGCACAGATACGCAGTATTTT. Protein: CASSQGAQGTSTDTQYF. J is TRBJ2-3 and V is TRBV4-1, with D perhaps matching TRBD1 (6 bases). The CDR3 is made up of 17 amino acids. The V end was cut by 1 base, the J end by 0 bases, with 14 bases between. Germline CDR1 reads MGHRA; CDR2 reads YSYEKL.

For this clonotype: This may arise from a read error, as a much more abundant clone is one base away. Lacking the conserved final phenylalanine or tryptophan, this CDR3 likely reflects a read error. The chain has TRBV7-8 and TRBJ1-5, with D hard to call. The CDR3 has 12 amino acids. V was shortened by 5 bases and J by 6 bases, with 8 bases between the two germline ends. Looked up from germline, CDR1 is SGHVS and CDR2 is FQNEAQ. This CDR3 reads CASSHQRQPQHS. The CDR3 nucleotides read TGTGCCAGCAGCCACCAACGTCAGCCCCAGCATTCT.

The V gene is TRBV7-6, the J gene TRBJ2-5; 7 nucleotides agree with TRBD2. CDR1 is SGHVS, CDR2 FNYEAQ, per germline. The length of the CDR3 is 14 residues. J gave up 2 bases and V 6 bases, and 6 bases lay outside the gene matches. The CDR3 DNA follows: TGTGCCAGCAGTTCCCGACTAGCTCAAGAGACCCAGTACTTC. Translation gives CASSSRLAQETQYF.

This clonotype has only one observation. A much larger clone lies one base from this, so it may be a read error. The chain uses TRBV6-6 and TRBJ2-1; D is unresolved. V lost 1 base to trimming and J lost 2 bases, with 3 bases between them. This CDR3 has 13 residues. The germline gives CDR1 MNHNY, CDR2 SVGAGI (reference sequence). The CDR3 sequence: CASSYLAYNEQFF. In nucleotides, the CDR3 is TGTGCCAGCAGTTACTTGGCCTACAATGAGCAGTTCTTC.

This clonotype was seen a few times. J is TRBJ2-7 and V is TRBV7-9; no clear D gene. V was shortened by 1 base and J by 5 bases, with 6 bases between the two germline ends. The CDR3 sequence is 12 residues long. The germline V gene has CDR1 SEHNR and CDR2 FQNEAQ (reference sequence). The DNA for the CDR3 is TGTGCCAGCAGCTTAGGGTCAGACGAGCAGTACTTC. The encoded protein is CASSLGSDEQYF.

V and J are TRBV7-8 and TRBJ1-1; 7 bases match TRBD1. Trimming at V came to 1 base and at J to 7 bases, leaving 6 bases not matched to a gene. The CDR3 extends over 14 amino acids. CDR1 and CDR2 (germline): SGHVS, FQNEAQ. The CDR3 region has the DNA TGTGCCAGCAGCTTAGAAGGGGGCCTGGGTGAAGCTTTCTTT. Protein sequence: CASSLEGGLGEAFF. The entire variable domain, with the rest obtained from reference TRBV7-8 and TRBJ1-1, is as follows: GAGVSQSPRYKVAKRGQDVALRCDPISGHVSLFWYQQALGQGPEFLTYFQNEAQLDKSGLPSDRFFAERPEGSVSTLKIQRTQQEDSAVYLCASSLEGGLGEAFFGQGTRLTVV.

V usage is TRBV10-3 and J usage is TRBJ2-7, with 7 nucleotides matching TRBD2. This CDR3 spans 12 amino acids. V was pared by 8 bases and J by 3 bases, with 4 bases of the junction left unmatched. Germline assignment: CDR1 ENHRY and CDR2 SYGVKD. DNA for the CDR3: TGTGCCATCTTGGGGGAGGGCTACGAGCAGTACTTC. It specifies CAILGEGYEQYF.

This clonotype was picked up a small number of times. J is TRBJ1-5 and V is TRBV6-6; TRBD1 is a possible D gene (5 bases). Germline V gives CDR1 MNHNY, CDR2 SVGAGI (reference sequence). V lost 5 bases and J lost 6, with 17 bases in between. The CDR3 extends over 15 amino acids. CDR3 amino acids: CASSDGTGERQPQHF. As DNA, the CDR3 is TGTGCCAGCAGTGACGGGACCGGGGAACGTCAGCCCCAGCATTTT.

DNA of the CDR3: TGTGCCAGCAGTTCCCGGCAGATAAGACCCGACGAGCAGTACTTC. It codes for CASSSRQIRPDEQYF. The chain has TRBV27 and TRBJ2-7; D gene ambiguous. This CDR3 contains 15 residues. The V end lost 4 bases, the J end lost 5 bases, and 18 bases lay between the germline ends. Germline lookup yields CDR1 MNHEY and CDR2 SMNVEV (reference sequence).

This clonotype was observed a handful of times. The chain joins TRBV19 to TRBJ1-1; possible D gene TRBD1, 5 bases. Between the trimmed V and J ends, which lost 1 base and 4 bases, there was a span of 7 bases. Germline loops: CDR1 LNHDA, CDR2 SQIVND (reference sequence). The CDR3 extends over 13 amino acids. The CDR3, as DNA: TGTGCCAGTAGTATAGCAGGGTTCACTGAAGCTTTCTTT. It yields the protein CASSIAGFTEAFF.